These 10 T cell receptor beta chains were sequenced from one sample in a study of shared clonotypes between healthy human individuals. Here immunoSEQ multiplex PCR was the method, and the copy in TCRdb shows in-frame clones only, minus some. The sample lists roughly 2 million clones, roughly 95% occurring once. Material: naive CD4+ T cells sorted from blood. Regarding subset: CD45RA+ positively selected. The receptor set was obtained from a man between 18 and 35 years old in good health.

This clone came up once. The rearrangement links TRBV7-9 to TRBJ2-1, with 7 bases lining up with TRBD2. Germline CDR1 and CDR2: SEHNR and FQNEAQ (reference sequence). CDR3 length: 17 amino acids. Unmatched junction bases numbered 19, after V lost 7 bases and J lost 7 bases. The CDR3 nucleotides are TGTGCCAGCATTTCCTGGACCGGCGGGAGCGGGAAGAATGAGCAGTTCTTC. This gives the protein CASISWTGGSGKNEQFF. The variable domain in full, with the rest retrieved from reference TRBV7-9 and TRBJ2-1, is DTGVSQNPRHKITKRGQNVTFRCDPISEHNRLYWYRQTLGQGPEFLTYFQNEAQLEKSRLLSDRFSAERPKGSFSTLEIQRTEQGDSAMYLCASISWTGGSGKNEQFFGPGTRLTVL.

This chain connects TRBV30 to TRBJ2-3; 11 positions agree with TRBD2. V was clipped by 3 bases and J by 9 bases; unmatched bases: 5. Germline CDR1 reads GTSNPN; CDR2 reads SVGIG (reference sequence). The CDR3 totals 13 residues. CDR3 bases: TGTGCCTGGAGGGGGAGACTAGCGGGAACGCAGTATTTT. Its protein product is CAWRGRLAGTQYF.

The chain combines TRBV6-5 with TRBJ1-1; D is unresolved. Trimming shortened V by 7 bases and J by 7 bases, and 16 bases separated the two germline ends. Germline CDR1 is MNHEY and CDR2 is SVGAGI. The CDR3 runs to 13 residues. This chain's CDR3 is CASTSSKGSEAFF. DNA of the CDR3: TGTGCCAGCACCTCTTCGAAGGGAAGTGAAGCTTTCTTT.

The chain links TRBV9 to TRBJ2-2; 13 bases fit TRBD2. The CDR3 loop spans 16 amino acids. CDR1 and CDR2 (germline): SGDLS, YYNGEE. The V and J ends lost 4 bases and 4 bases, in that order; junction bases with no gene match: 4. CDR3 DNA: TGTGCCAGCAGCATCGGACTAGCGGGAGTCACCGGGGAGCTGTTTTTT. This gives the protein CASSIGLAGVTGELFF.

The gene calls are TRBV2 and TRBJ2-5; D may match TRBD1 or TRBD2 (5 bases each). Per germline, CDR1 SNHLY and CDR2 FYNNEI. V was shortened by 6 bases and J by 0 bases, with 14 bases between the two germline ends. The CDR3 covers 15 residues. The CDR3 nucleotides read TGTGCCAGCAGGAGGGACCGACCAAACCAAGAGACCCAGTACTTC. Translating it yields CASRRDRPNQETQYF.

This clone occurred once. The CDR3 DNA reads TGTGCCAGCAGCTTGAGGCAGGGATTCGAAAAACTGTTTTTT. This encodes CASSLRQGFEKLFF. The chain joins TRBV2 to TRBJ1-4; a weak D match, TRBD1 (5 bases). The CDR3 contains 14 residues. V shed 6 bases and J shed 8 bases, with 16 bases lying between them. Germline-derived CDR1 and CDR2 are SNHLY and FYNNEI. The full variable domain, rest sourced from reference TRBV2 and TRBJ1-4, is EPEVTQTPSHQVTQMGQEVILRCVPISNHLYFYWYRQILGQKVEFLVSFYNNEISEKSEIFDDQFSVERPDGSNFTLKIRSTKLEDSAMYFCASSLRQGFEKLFFGSGTQLSVL.

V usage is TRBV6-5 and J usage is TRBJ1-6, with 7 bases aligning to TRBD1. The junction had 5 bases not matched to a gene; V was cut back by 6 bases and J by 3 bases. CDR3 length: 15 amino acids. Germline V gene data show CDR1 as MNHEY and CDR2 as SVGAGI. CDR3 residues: CASRQGTVYNSPLHF. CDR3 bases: TGTGCCAGCAGGCAAGGGACAGTCTATAATTCACCCCTCCACTTT.

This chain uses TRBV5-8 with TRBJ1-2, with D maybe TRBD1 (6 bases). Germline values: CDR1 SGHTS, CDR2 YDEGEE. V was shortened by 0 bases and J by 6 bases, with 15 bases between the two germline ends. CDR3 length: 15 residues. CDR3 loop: CASSLETGNLHGYTF. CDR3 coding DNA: TGTGCCAGCAGCTTGGAAACAGGGAATCTCCATGGCTACACCTTC. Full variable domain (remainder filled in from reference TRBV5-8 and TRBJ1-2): EAGVTQSPTHLIKTRGQQATLRCSPISGHTSVYWYQQALGLGLQFLLWYDEGEERNRGNFPPRFSGRQFPNYSSELNVNALELEDSALYLCASSLETGNLHGYTFGSGTRLTVV.

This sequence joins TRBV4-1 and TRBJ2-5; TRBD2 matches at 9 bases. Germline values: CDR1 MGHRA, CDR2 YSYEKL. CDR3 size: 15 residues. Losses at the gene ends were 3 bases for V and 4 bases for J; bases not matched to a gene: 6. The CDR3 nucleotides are TGCGCCAGCAGCCAGGGGGGTAGCGGGAGAGAGACCCAGTACTTC. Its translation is CASSQGGSGRETQYF.

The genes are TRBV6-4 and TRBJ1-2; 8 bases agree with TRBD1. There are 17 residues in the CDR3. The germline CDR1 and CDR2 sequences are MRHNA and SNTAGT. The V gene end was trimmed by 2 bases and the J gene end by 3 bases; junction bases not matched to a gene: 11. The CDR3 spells CASSDRGYRGLYYGYTF. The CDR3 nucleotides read TGTGCCAGCAGTGACAGGGGATACAGGGGGTTGTACTATGGCTACACCTTC.